These T cell receptor beta chains were read from a single sample in a study of tumor-infiltrating lymphocytes in localized non-small cell lung cancer. The protocol was immunoSEQ multiplex PCR, while the TCRdb copy is restricted to in-frame clones and leaves out a portion. In the table there are approximately 13,000 clones, approximately 83% of which are singletons. The source material was uninvolved lung tissue not adjacent to the tumor. The receptors here all came from a human donor with non-small cell lung cancer. Both conserved end residues are trimmed from each CDR3. The order of the fields is CDR3 length, V gene, CDR3 protein.

11 | TRBV11-1 | ASSLGQFYEQY
14 | TRBV28 | ASSLRAGFNQETQY
10 | TRBV28 | ASSRPQAGAY
10 | TRBV6-1 | ASIRGQQTQY
14 | TRBV10-3 | AISGRGRGLPYEQY
11 | TRBV6-1 | ASSTGVNTEAF
13 | TRBV6-1 | ASTNLGQGFYGYT
10 | TRBV11-2 | ASSLGTDGYT
10 | TRBV6-6 | ASNALTYEQY
12 | TRBV5-5 | ASSFLWGTYEQY
11 | TRBV14 | ASSQVTRYGYT
13 | TRBV7-9 | ASSLSDSFFDTQY
14 | TRBV27 | ASTRGFLEPTYEQY
12 | TRBV7-9 | ASSFPGGDQPQH
14 | TRBV19 | ASSIDPKAGFQPQH